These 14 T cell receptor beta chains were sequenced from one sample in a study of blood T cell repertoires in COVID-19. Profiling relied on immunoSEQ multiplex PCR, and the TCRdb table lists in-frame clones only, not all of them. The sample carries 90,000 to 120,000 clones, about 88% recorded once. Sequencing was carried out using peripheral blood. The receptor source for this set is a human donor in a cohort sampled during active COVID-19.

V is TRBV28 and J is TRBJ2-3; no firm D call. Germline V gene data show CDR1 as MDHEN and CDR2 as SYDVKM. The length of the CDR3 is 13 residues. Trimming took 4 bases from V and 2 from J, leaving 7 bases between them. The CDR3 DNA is TGTGCCAGCAGTTCGAGAATCACAGATACGCAGTATTTT. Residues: CASSSRITDTQYF.

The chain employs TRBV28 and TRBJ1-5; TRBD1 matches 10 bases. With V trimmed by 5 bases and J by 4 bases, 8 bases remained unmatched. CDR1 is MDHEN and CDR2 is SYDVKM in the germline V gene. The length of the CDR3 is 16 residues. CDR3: CASSPRDRGRNQPQHF. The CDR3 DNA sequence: TGTGCCAGCAGTCCTCGGGACAGGGGTAGAAATCAGCCCCAGCATTTT.

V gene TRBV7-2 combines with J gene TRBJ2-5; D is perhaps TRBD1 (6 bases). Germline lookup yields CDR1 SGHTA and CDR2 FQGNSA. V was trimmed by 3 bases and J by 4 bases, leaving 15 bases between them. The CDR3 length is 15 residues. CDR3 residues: CASSFAAGVGETQYF. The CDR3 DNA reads TGTGCCAGCAGCTTCGCCGCAGGGGTTGGAGAGACCCAGTACTTC.

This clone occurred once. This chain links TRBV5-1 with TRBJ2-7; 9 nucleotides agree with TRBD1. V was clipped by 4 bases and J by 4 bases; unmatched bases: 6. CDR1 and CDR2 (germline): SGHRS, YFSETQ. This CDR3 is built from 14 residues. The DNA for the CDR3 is TGCGCCAGCAGCGTCGACAGGGGGAAGTACGAGCAGTACTTC. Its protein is CASSVDRGKYEQYF.

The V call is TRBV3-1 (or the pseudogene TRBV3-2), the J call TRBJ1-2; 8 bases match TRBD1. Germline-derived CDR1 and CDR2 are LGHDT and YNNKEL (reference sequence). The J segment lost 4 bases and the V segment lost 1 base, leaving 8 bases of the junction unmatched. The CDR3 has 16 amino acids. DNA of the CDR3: TGTGCCAGCAGCCAAGCATCCTCAGGGGGCGGCTATGGCTACACCTTC. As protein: CASSQASSGGGYGYTF.

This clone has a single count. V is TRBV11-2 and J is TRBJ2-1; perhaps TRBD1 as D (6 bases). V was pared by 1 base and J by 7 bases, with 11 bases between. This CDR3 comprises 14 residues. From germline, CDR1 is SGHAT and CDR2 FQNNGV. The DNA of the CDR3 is TGTGCCAGCAGCTTAGGGCAGGGGCTGAATGAGCAGTTCTTC. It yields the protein CASSLGQGLNEQFF.

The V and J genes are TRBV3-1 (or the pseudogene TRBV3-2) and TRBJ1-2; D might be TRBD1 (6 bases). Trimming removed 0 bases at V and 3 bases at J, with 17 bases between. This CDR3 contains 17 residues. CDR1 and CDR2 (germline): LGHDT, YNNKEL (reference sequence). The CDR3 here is CASSQENWQGSYYGYTF. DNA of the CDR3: TGTGCCAGCAGCCAAGAAAATTGGCAGGGGAGCTACTATGGCTACACCTTC.

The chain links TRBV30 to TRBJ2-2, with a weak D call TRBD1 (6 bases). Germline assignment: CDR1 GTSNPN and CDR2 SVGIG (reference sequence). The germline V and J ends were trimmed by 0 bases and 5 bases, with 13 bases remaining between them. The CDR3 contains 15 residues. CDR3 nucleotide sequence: TGTGCCTGGAGTGTAGGCAGGGGAGAGACCGGGGAGCTGTTTTTT. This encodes CAWSVGRGETGELFF.

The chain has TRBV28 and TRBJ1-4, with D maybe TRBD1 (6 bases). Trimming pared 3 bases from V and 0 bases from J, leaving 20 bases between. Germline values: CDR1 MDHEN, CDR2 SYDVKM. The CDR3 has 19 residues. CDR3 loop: CASSLGHDYLEATNEKLFF. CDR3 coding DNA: TGTGCCAGCAGTTTGGGACATGACTACCTTGAAGCAACTAATGAAAAACTGTTTTTT.

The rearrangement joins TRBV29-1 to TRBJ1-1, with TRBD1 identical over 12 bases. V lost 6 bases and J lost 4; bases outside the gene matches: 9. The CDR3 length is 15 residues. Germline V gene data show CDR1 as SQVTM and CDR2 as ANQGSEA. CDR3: CSVAGTGGSGTEAFF. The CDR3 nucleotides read TGCAGCGTAGCCGGGACAGGGGGCTCGGGCACTGAAGCTTTCTTT. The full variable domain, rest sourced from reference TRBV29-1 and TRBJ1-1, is SAVISQKPSRDICQRGTSLTIQCQVDSQVTMMFWYRQQPGQSLTLIATANQGSEATYESGFVIDKFPISRPNLTFSTLTVSNMSPEDSSIYLCSVAGTGGSGTEAFFGQGTRLTVV.

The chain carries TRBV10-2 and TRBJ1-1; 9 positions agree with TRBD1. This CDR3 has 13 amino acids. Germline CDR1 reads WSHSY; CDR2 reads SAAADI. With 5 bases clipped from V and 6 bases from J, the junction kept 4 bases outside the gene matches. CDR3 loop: CASSTGGRPEAFF. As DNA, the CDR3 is TGCGCCAGCAGTACAGGGGGCAGGCCTGAAGCTTTCTTT.

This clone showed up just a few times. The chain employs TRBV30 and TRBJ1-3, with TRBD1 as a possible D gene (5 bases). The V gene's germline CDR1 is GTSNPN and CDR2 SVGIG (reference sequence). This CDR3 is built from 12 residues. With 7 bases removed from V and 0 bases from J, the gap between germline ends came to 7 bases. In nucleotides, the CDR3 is TGTGCCTCCAGGGTCTCTGGAAACACCATATATTTT. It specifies CASRVSGNTIYF.

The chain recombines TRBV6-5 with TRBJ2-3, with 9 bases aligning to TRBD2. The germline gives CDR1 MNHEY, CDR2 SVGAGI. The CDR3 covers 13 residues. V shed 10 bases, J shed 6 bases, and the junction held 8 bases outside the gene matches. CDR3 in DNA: TGTGCCACAACCCCCGCGGGAGGGGATACGCAGTATTTT. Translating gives CATTPAGGDTQYF.

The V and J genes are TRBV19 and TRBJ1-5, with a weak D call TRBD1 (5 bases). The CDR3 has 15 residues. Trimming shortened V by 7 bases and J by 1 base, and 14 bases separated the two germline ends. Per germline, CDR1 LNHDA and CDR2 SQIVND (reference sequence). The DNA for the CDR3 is TGTGCCAGTACGGGCAGGGAGGTGAGCAATCAGCCCCAGCATTTT. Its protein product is CASTGREVSNQPQHF.